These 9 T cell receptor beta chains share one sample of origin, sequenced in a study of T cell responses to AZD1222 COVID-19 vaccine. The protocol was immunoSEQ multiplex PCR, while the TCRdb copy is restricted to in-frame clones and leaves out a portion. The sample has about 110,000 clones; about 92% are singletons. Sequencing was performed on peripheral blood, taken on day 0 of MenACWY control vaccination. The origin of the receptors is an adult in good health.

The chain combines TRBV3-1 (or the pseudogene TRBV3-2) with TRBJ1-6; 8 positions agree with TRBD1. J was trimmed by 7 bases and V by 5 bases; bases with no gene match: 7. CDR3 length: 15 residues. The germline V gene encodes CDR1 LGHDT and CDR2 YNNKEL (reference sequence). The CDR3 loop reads CASSGWTGLNSPLHF. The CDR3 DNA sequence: TGTGCCAGCAGCGGCTGGACAGGGTTAAATTCACCCCTCCACTTT.

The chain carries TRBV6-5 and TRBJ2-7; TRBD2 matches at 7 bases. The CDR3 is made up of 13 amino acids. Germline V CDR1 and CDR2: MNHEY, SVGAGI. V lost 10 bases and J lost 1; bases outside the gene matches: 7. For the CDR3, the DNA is TGTGCCACCCAAGCGGGGTTTTCCTACGAGCAGTACTTC. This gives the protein CATQAGFSYEQYF.

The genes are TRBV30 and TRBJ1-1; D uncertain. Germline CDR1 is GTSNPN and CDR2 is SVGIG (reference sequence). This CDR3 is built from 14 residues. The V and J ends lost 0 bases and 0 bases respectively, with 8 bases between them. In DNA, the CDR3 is TGTGCCTGGAGTGTAGAACGTATGAACACTGAAGCTTTCTTT. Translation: CAWSVERMNTEAFF.

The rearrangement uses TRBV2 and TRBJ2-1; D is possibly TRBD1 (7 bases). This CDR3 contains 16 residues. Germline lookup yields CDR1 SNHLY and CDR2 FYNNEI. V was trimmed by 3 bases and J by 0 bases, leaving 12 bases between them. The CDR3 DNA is TGTGCCAGCAGTGACAGGGGGGCAAGCTCCTACAATGAGCAGTTCTTC. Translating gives CASSDRGASSYNEQFF. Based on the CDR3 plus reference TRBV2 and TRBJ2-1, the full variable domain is EPEVTQTPSHQVTQMGQEVILRCVPISNHLYFYWYRQILGQKVEFLVSFYNNEISEKSEIFDDQFSVERPDGSNFTLKIRSTKLEDSAMYFCASSDRGASSYNEQFFGPGTRLTVL.

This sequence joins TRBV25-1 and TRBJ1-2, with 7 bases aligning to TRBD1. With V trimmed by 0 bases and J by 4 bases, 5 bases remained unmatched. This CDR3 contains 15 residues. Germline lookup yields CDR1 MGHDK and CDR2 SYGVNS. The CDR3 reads CASSEYRGQLYGYTF. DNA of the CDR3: TGTGCCAGCAGTGAATATAGGGGACAGCTCTATGGCTACACCTTC.

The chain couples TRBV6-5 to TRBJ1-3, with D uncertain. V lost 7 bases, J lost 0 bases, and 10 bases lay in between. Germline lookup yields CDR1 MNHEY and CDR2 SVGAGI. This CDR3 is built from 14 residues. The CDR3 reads CASTADRSGNTIYF. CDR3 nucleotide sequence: TGTGCCAGCACTGCGGACCGCTCTGGAAACACCATATATTTT.

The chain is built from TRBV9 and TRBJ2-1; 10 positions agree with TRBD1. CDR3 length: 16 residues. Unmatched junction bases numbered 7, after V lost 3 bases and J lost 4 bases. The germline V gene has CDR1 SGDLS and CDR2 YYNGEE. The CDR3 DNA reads TGTGCCAGCAGCGGCTCCGGGACAGGGGTTTACAATGAGCAGTTCTTC. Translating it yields CASSGSGTGVYNEQFF. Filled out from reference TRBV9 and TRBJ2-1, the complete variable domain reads DSGVTQTPKHLITATGQRVTLRCSPRSGDLSVYWYQQSLDQGLQFLIQYYNGEERAKGNILERFSAQQFPDLHSELNLSSLELGDSALYFCASSGSGTGVYNEQFFGPGTRLTVL.

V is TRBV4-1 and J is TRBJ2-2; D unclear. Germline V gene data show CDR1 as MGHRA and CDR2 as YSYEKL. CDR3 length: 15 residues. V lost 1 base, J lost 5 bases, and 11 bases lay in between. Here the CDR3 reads CASSQGTYRTGELFF. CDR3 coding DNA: TGCGCCAGCAGCCAAGGTACTTATCGGACCGGGGAGCTGTTTTTT.

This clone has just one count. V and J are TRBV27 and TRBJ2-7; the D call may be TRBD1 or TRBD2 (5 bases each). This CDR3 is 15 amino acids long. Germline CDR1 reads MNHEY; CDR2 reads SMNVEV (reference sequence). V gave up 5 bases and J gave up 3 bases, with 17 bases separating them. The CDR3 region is CASSASRVSDYEQYF. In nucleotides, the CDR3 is TGTGCCAGCAGTGCTAGCAGGGTTTCCGACTACGAGCAGTACTTC.